Below, 5 T cell receptor beta chains from the same sample are listed, as sequenced in a study of regulatory T cells in long-lasting Graves disease (dated by TCRdb to about 2021). Libraries came from multiplex PCR. Sequencing used an Illumina HiSeq 4000. TCR beta libraries were built with iRepertoire HTBI primers and Arm-PCR amplification of CDR3 regions. TCRdb trimmed the raw reads at Q25, called clones with MiXCR and kept productive beta chains. All rows with the same CDR3 protein become a single entry with the most common DNA and genes. This sample lists approximately 540,000 distinct CDR3 sequences; 9.5% to 15% were detected once. The ten largest clones represent almost 9% of the sample. The sample's time point label, in plain terms: newly diagnosed GD, antithyroid drugs for less than 3 months. RNA was extracted from PBMCs in TRIzol for both TCR sequencing and RNA sequencing. The sample also formed part of further work on T cells in Graves' hyperthyroidism and ophthalmopathy.

This specimen was peripheral blood mononuclear cells (PBMCs), taken at new diagnosis, from a patient treated with antithyroid drugs. These receptors were collected from a woman aged 25-40 years with Graves disease. Donor details come from another sample of the same person, matched by shared clones.

This clonotype was seen at least ten times. V is TRBV2 and J is TRBJ2-7; D is uncertain. The V gene lost 2 bases and the J gene lost 6 bases, with 17 bases spanning the gap. In germline, CDR1 is SNHLY, CDR2 FYNNEI. The CDR3 loop spans 15 amino acids. CDR3 DNA sequence: TGTGCCAGCAGTGAATGGACCGGACCTAAATCCGAGCAGTACTTC. The encoded protein is CASSEWTGPKSEQYF.

This clonotype was observed many times. The chain employs TRBV7-9 and TRBJ1-4; D gene uncertain. Germline V gives CDR1 SEHNR, CDR2 FQNEAQ (reference sequence). V was shortened by 1 base and J by 5 bases, with 11 bases between the two germline ends. This CDR3 contains 15 residues. The DNA for the CDR3 is TGTGCCAGCAGCTTAGGGACCGTTACAAATGAAAAACTGTTTTTT. The encoded protein is CASSLGTVTNEKLFF.

The chain joins TRBV9 to TRBJ2-5; 8 bases are a match to TRBD1. The CDR3 covers 16 residues. CDR1 and CDR2 (germline): SGDLS, YYNGEE. Trimming took 3 bases from V and 2 from J; bases not matched to a gene: 9. CDR3 in amino acids: CASSALQGEVQETQYF. Here the CDR3 DNA reads TGTGCCAGCAGCGCGTTACAGGGGGAAGTACAAGAGACCCAGTACTTC.

The sample holds a few counts of this clonotype. The chain carries TRBV6-2 or TRBV6-3 and TRBJ1-5; a possible D gene is TRBD1 (5 bases). The CDR3 is 12 amino acids. Germline CDR1 reads MNHEY; CDR2 reads SVGEGT. Trimming left V 5 bases short and J 9 bases short, with 11 bases between. DNA of the CDR3: TGTGCCAGCAGTCGCCAGGGATGGCCCCAGCATTTT. Translated: CASSRQGWPQHF.

This clonotype was seen more than once but under ten times. The V and J genes are TRBV13 and TRBJ2-1, with 12 bases matching TRBD2. This CDR3 contains 19 residues. Germline V gene sequence: CDR1 PRHDT, CDR2 FYEKMQ (reference sequence). Unmatched junction bases numbered 17, after V lost 5 bases and J lost 6 bases. The CDR3 region has the DNA TGTGCCAGCAGCCCAGGACTAGCGGGAAGAGGGCCGACCTGCAATGAGCAGTTCTTC. Amino acids: CASSPGLAGRGPTCNEQFF.